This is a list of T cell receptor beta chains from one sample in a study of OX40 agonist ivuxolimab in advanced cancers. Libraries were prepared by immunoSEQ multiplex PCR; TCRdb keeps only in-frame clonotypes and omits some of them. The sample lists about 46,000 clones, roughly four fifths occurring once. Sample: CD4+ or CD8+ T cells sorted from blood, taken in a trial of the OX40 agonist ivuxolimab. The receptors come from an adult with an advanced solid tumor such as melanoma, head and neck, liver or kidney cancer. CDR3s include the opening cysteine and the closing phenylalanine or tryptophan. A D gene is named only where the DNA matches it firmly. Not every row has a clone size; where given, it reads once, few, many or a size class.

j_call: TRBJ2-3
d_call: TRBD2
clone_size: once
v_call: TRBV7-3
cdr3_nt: TGTGCCAGCAGCCCCGGACTAGGGAGGACAGATACGCAGTATTTT
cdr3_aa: CASSPGLGRTDTQYF

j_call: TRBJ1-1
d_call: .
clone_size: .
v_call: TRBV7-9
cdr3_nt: TGTGCCAGCAGCTTAGGGCCGAGGGAAGCTTTCTTT
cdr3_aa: CASSLGPREAFF

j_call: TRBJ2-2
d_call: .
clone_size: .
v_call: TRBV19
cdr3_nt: TGTGCCAGTAGTAGAGGGGCGACAGGCCCCGGGGAGCTGTTTTTT
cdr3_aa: CASSRGATGPGELFF

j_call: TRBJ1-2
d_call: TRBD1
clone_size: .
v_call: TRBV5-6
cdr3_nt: TGTGCCAGCAGCTCCCCGGGACAGGGATATGGCGGCTACACCTTC
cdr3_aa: CASSSPGQGYGGYTF

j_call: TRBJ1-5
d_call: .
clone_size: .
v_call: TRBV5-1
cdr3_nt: TGCGCCAGCAGCTTGTTGCAGGGAAGTCAGCCCCAGCATTTT
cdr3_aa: CASSLLQGSQPQHF

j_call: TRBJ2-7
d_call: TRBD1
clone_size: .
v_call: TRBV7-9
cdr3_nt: TGTGCCAGCAGCTCGGATGGGACAGGGTCCTCCTACGAGCAGTACTTC
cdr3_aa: CASSSDGTGSSYEQYF

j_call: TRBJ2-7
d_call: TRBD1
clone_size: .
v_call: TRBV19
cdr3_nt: TGTGCCAGTAAGAAGAGGGCGAAGACAGGGGGCTTCGACGAGCAGTACTTC
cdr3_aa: CASKKRAKTGGFDEQYF

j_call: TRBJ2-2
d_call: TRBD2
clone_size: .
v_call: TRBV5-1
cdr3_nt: TGCGCCAGCAGGGGGACTAGTAGCACCGGGGAGCTGTTTTTT
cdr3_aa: CASRGTSSTGELFF

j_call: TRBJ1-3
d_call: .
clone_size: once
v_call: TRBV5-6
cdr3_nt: TGTGCCAGCAGCACTCGGATCGGAAACACCATATATTTT
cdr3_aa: CASSTRIGNTIYF

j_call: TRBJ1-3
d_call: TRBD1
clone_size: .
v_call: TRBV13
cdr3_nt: TGTGCCAGCAGCGGCACCGTGGGACAGGGGTTCTCCCACTCTGGAAACACCATATATTTT
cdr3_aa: CASSGTVGQGFSHSGNTIYF

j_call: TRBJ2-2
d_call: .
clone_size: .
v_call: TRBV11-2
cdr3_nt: TGTGCCAGCAGCTTAACCGGGACAACGAACACCGGGGAGCTGTTTTTT
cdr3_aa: CASSLTGTTNTGELFF

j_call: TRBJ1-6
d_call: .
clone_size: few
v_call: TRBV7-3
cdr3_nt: TGTGCCAGCAGCGCCTCGGGACGGTCGAATTCACCCCTCCACTTT
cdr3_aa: CASSASGRSNSPLHF

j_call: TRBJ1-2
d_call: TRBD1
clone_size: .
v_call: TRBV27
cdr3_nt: TGTGCCAGCAGTCCGATGACAGGGAACTATGGCTACACCTTC
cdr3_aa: CASSPMTGNYGYTF

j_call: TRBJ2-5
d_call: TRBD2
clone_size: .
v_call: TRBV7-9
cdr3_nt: TGTGCCAGCAGCTTAGTGGCTAGCGGGGCCGGGGCGGAGACCCAGTACTTC
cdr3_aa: CASSLVASGAGAETQYF

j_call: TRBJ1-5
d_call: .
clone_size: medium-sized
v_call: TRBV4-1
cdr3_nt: TGCGCCAGCAGCCAACAACAGGGAGCGGATCAGCCCCAGCATTTT
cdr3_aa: CASSQQQGADQPQHF

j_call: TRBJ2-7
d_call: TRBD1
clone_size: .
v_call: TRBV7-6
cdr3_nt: TGTGCCAGCAGCTTAGCAGGGCAGGGGGTTCACGAGCAGTACTTC
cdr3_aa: CASSLAGQGVHEQYF

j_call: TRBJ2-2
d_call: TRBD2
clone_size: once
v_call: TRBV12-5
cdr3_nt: TGTGCTAGTGGTTTCACAACTAGCGGGCGGAACACCGGGGAGCTGTTTTTT
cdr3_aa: CASGFTTSGRNTGELFF

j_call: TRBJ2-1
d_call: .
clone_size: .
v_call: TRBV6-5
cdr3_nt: TGTGCCAGCAGTTCCCCAGCAGGGGGGAGGAATGAGCAGTTCTTC
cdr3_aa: CASSSPAGGRNEQFF

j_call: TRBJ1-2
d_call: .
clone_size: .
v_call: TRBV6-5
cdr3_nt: TGTGCCAGCAGTTACTCAGGGGACTATGGCTACACCTTC
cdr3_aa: CASSYSGDYGYTF